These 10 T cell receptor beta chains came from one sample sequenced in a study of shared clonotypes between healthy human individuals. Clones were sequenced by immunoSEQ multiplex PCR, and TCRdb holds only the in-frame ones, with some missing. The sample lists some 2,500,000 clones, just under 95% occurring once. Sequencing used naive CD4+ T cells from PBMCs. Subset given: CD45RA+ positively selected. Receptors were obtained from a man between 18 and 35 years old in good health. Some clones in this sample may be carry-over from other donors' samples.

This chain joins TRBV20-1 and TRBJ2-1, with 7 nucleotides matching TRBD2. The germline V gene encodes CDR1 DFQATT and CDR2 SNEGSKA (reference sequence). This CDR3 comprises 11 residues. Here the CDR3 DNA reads TGCGGCGGGAGTGCCTACAATGAGCAGTTCTTC. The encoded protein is CGGSAYNEQFF.

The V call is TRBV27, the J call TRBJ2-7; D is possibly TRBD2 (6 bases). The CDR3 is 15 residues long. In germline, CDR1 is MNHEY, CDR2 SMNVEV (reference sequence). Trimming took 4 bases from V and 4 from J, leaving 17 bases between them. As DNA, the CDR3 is TGTGCCAGCAGTTCCCCCCGGAGAGGGAGGTACGAGCAGTACTTC. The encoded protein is CASSSPRRGRYEQYF.

CDR3 bases: TGTGCCAGCAGCCCCATTAGGGTCCTAAACCGGCAAAGGGGTGAAAAACTGTTTTTT. The encoded protein is CASSPIRVLNRQRGEKLFF. This rearrangement joins TRBV7-8 to TRBJ1-4; TRBD1 is a possible D gene (5 bases). V was pared by 5 bases and J by 7 bases, with 29 bases between. CDR1 is SGHVS, CDR2 FQNEAQ, per germline. The CDR3 sequence is 19 residues long.

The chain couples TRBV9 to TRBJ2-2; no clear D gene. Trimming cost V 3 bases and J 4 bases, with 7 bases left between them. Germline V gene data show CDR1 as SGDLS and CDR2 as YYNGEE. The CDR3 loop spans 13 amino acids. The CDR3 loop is CASSGSSTGELFF. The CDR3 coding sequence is TGTGCCAGCAGCGGATCTAGCACCGGGGAGCTGTTTTTT.

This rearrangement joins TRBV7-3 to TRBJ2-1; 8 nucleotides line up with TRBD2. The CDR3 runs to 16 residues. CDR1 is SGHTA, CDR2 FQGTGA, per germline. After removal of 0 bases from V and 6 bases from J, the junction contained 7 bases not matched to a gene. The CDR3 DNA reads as TGTGCCAGCAGCTTAACCCCGGGACTAGGTCCCAATGAGCAGTTCTTC. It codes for CASSLTPGLGPNEQFF.

The CDR3 bases are TGCAGCGTCTCCTCCACGGGACGAGAGACCCAGTACTTC. Translated, it gives CSVSSTGRETQYF. The V call is TRBV29-1, the J call TRBJ2-5; D assignment may be TRBD1 or TRBD2 (5 bases each). This CDR3 has 13 amino acids. CDR1 is SQVTM and CDR2 is ANQGSEA in the germline V gene. The ends were cut back, 6 bases at V and 4 bases at J, with 15 bases in the middle. Full variable domain (missing parts from reference TRBV29-1 and TRBJ2-5): SAVISQKPSRDICQRGTSLTIQCQVDSQVTMMFWYRQQPGQSLTLIATANQGSEATYESGFVIDKFPISRPNLTFSTLTVSNMSPEDSSIYLCSVSSTGRETQYFGPGTRLLVL.

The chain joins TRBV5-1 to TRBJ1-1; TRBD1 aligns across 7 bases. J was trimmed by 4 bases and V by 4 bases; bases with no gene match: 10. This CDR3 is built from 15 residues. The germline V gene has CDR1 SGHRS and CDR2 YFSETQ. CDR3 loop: CASSLTGAGGTEAFF. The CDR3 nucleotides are TGCGCCAGCAGCCTTACAGGGGCGGGGGGCACTGAAGCTTTCTTT.

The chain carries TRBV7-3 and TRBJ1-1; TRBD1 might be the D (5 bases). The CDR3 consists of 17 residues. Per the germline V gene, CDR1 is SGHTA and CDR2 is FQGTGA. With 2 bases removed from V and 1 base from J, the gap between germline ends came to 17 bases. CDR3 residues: CASSLYPTGTGNTEAFF. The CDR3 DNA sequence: TGTGCCAGCAGCTTATACCCCACTGGAACAGGGAACACTGAAGCTTTCTTT. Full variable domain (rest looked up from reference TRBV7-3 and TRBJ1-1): GAGVSQTPSNKVTEKGKYVELRCDPISGHTALYWYRQSLGQGPEFLIYFQGTGAADDSGLPNDRFFAVRPEGSVSTLKIQRTERGDSAVYLCASSLYPTGTGNTEAFFGQGTRLTVV.

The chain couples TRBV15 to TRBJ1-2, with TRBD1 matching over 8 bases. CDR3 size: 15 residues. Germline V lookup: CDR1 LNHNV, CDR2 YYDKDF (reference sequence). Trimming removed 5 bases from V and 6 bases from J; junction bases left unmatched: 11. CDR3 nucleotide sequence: TGTGCCACCAGCTCCTCAGCAGGGGGCATGAATGGCTACACCTTC. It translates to CATSSSAGGMNGYTF.

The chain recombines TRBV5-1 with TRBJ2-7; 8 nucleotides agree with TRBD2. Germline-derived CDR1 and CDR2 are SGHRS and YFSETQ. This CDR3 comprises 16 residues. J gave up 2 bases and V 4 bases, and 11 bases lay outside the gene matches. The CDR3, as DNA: TGCGCCAGCAGCCCTACAAGGACTAGCCTAACCTACGAGCAGTACTTC. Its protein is CASSPTRTSLTYEQYF.